This T cell receptor beta chain was observed in a study of OX40 agonist ivuxolimab in advanced cancers. Overall study context: A male proportion of more than 75% was recorded, with mean age around 62 years and range roughly 23 to 79. Eligibility admitted prior anti-PD-1, anti-PD-L1 or anti-CTLA-4 therapy; about 39% had some.

This clone has just a few counts. Some clones are missing from TCRdb's copy, which holds only in-frame ones; the method was immunoSEQ multiplex PCR. The data show 67,000 or so clones, with about 85% seen just once and about 3.7% held by the top ten. With 4 bases removed from V and 5 bases from J, the gap between germline ends came to 18 bases. Germline V CDR1 and CDR2: MDHEN, SYDVKM. This CDR3 has 16 amino acids. The source of this sequence is an adult with an advanced solid tumor such as melanoma, head and neck, liver or kidney cancer. The sequences come from CD4+ or CD8+ T cells sorted from blood, collected in a trial of the OX40 agonist ivuxolimab. The J gene is TRBJ1-5, the V gene TRBV28; D is unclear. The CDR3 DNA sequence: TGTGCCAGCAGTTCCCCGCGGCGGGAGATGCATCAGCCCCAGCATTTT. Its translation: CASSSPRREMHQPQHF.